These T cell receptor beta chains were read from a single sample in a study of blood T cell repertoires in COVID-19. The data were produced by immunoSEQ multiplex PCR, yet TCRdb's version contains in-frame clones alone and is incomplete. The sample consists of 45,000 to 60,000 clones, roughly 84% of them appearing once. Sequencing was carried out using peripheral blood. The receptors stem from an elderly man with COVID-19, enrolled during active disease. The CDR3 runs from the conserved cysteine through the conserved F or W. A D gene is named only where the DNA matches it firmly. Size tells how often a clone was seen (once, few, many) or the class of an expanded clone, and some rows leave it out.

TRBJ2-7 - TRBD2 TRBV5-1 CASSLKDGGSYEQYF TGCGCCAGCAGCTTGAAGGACGGGGGGTCTTACGAGCAGTACTTC
TRBJ2-3 - TRBD1 TRBV7-2 CASSSRQGGNTQYF TGTGCCAGCAGCTCTAGACAGGGGGGAAATACGCAGTATTTT
TRBJ1-5 - TRBD1 TRBV2 CASSDKGGEGGQPQHF TGTGCCAGCAGTGATAAAGGGGGCGAAGGTGGACAGCCCCAGCATTTT
TRBJ1-1 - - TRBV6-6 CASSYSPGSGTEAFF TGTGCCAGCAGTTACTCCCCGGGAAGCGGCACTGAAGCTTTCTTT
TRBJ1-1 once TRBD1 TRBV10-3 CAISPGTGVGGNTEAFF TGTGCCATCAGCCCCGGGACAGGGGTCGGTGGGAACACTGAAGCTTTCTTT
TRBJ1-5 - TRBD1 TRBV19 CASSMRAGGINQPQHF TGTGCCAGTAGTATGAGGGCAGGGGGGATCAATCAGCCCCAGCATTTT
TRBJ1-2 - TRBD1 TRBV3-1/TRBV3-2 CASSGRGRYGGYTF TGTGCCAGCAGCGGCAGGGGGCGCTATGGGGGCTACACCTTC
TRBJ2-2 - - TRBV11-3 CASSPPGNTGELFF TGTGCCAGCAGCCCTCCGGGGAACACCGGGGAGCTGTTTTTT
TRBJ2-1 few TRBD2 TRBV27 CASSFSGTSGSRGSYNEQFF TGTGCCAGCAGTTTTTCAGGGACTAGCGGGTCCAGGGGGTCCTACAATGAGCAGTTCTTC
TRBJ1-6 - TRBD1 TRBV5-5 CASSFAGTAGSPLHF TGTGCCAGCAGCTTTGCAGGGACAGCGGGTTCACCCCTCCACTTT
TRBJ1-6 - TRBD1 TRBV28 CASSSGQVFNSPLHF TGTGCCAGCAGCTCGGGACAGGTTTTTAATTCACCCCTCCACTTT
TRBJ2-2 - - TRBV9 CASSPLRGATGELFF TGTGCCAGCAGCCCCCTCAGGGGGGCCACCGGGGAGCTGTTTTTT
TRBJ1-3 - - TRBV6-5 CASSLGRQKDTIYF TGTGCCAGCAGTTTGGGGCGACAGAAGGACACCATATATTTT
TRBJ2-1 once TRBD2 TRBV7-9 CASRQLAGGLNDEQFF TGTGCCAGCAGACAACTAGCGGGGGGGCTCAACGATGAGCAGTTCTTC
TRBJ1-2 - - TRBV4-1 CASSQFTPNYGYTF TGCGCCAGCAGCCAATTCACACCTAACTATGGCTACACCTTC
TRBJ2-3 - - TRBV6-5 CASSSARSGNTQYF TGTGCCAGCAGTTCGGCCCGGTCAGGGAATACGCAGTATTTT
TRBJ1-5 once TRBD1 TRBV30 CAWSVGRRTGAVQPQHF TGTGCCTGGAGTGTGGGTCGTAGGACAGGGGCGGTACAGCCCCAGCATTTT
TRBJ2-2 - - TRBV7-2 CASSYRVGTGELFF TGTGCCAGCAGCTACAGGGTCGGCACCGGGGAGCTGTTTTTT
TRBJ2-5 - - TRBV5-1 CASSLFPLEETQYF TGCGCCAGCAGCTTGTTTCCCCTCGAGGAGACCCAGTACTTC
TRBJ2-5 - TRBD1 TRBV5-1 CASSLMGQGGQETQYF TGCGCCAGCAGCTTGATGGGACAGGGGGGCCAAGAGACCCAGTACTTC
TRBJ1-5 - - TRBV25-1 CASSEAGQPQHF TGTGCCAGCAGTGAAGCGGGGCAGCCCCAGCATTTT
TRBJ2-2 - - TRBV29-1 CSAKGPTGANTGELFF TGCAGCGCGAAGGGCCCCACGGGGGCGAACACCGGGGAGCTGTTTTTT
TRBJ1-2 - - TRBV12-3/TRBV12-4 CASSLGGRGYTF TGTGCCAGCAGTTTAGGAGGGCGAGGCTACACCTTC
TRBJ2-1 - TRBD2 TRBV7-6 CASSLASGTSGRGEQFF TGTGCCAGCAGCTTAGCCTCCGGGACTAGCGGGAGGGGGGAGCAGTTCTTC
TRBJ1-1 - - TRBV2 CASGPGLEAFF TGTGCCAGCGGTCCGGGACTTGAAGCTTTCTTT
TRBJ1-3 - TRBD1 TRBV5-4 CASSSYGQVFGNTIYF TGTGCCAGCAGCTCCTATGGACAGGTATTTGGAAACACCATATATTTT
TRBJ1-4 - - TRBV6-6 CASSYSRATNEKLFF TGTGCCAGCAGTTACTCCCGTGCAACTAATGAAAAACTGTTTTTT
TRBJ2-5 - TRBD2 TRBV4-3 CASSSSGRARETQYF TGCGCCAGCAGCTCCAGCGGGAGGGCCCGGGAGACCCAGTACTTC
TRBJ1-6 - TRBD1 TRBV3-1/TRBV3-2 CASSQSGGSYNSPLHF TGTGCCAGCAGCCAATCAGGGGGCTCCTATAATTCACCCCTCCACTTT
TRBJ2-3 - - TRBV19 CASSRGAGTDTQYF TGTGCCAGTAGTCGGGGGGCTGGCACAGATACGCAGTATTTT
TRBJ2-5 - TRBD2 TRBV15 CATSRGGLVRETQYF TGTGCCACCAGCAGAGGGGGACTAGTAAGAGAGACCCAGTACTTC
TRBJ1-6 few - TRBV6-2/TRBV6-3 CASSQKRYNSPLHF TGTGCCAGCAGCCAAAAGAGGTATAATTCACCCCTCCACTTT
TRBJ2-3 - - TRBV14 CASSLTMGADTQYF TGTGCCAGCAGCCTCACGATGGGAGCAGATACGCAGTATTTT
TRBJ1-5 - TRBD1 TRBV24-1 CATSDPGQGGNQPQHF TGTGCCACCAGTGACCCTGGACAGGGAGGTAATCAGCCCCAGCATTTT
TRBJ2-3 - TRBD2 TRBV9 CASSSRGRADTQYF TGTGCCAGCAGCTCGCGGGGGAGGGCAGATACGCAGTATTTT
TRBJ1-1 - TRBD1 TRBV11-3 CASSLVTGGRGTEAFF TGTGCCAGCAGCTTAGTGACAGGGGGCCGAGGCACTGAAGCTTTCTTT
TRBJ1-2 - - TRBV30 CAWNLRVGGYTF TGTGCCTGGAACCTCCGGGTTGGTGGCTACACCTTC
TRBJ1-4 - - TRBV5-1 CASRGDTEKLFF TGCGCCAGCAGAGGGGACACGGAAAAACTGTTTTTT
TRBJ2-3 - - TRBV5-1 CASSATNTDTQYF TGCGCCAGCAGCGCAACTAACACAGATACGCAGTATTTT
TRBJ2-1 - - TRBV4-3 CASSFTSAGEEQFF TGCGCCAGCAGCTTCACCTCTGCCGGAGAAGAGCAGTTCTTC
TRBJ1-1 - - TRBV6-2/TRBV6-3 CASSYSREAFF TGTGCCAGCAGTTACTCCAGGGAAGCTTTCTTT
TRBJ1-1 few TRBD1 TRBV7-8 CASKGQMNTEAFF TGTGCCAGCAAGGGACAGATGAACACTGAAGCTTTCTTT
TRBJ1-5 - - TRBV11-2 CASSPHTGPPQHF TGTGCCAGCAGCCCCCACACAGGGCCGCCCCAGCATTTT
TRBJ1-1 few - TRBV15 CAIGMDRWNTEAFF TGTGCCATAGGGATGGACAGATGGAACACTGAAGCTTTCTTT
TRBJ2-3 - - TRBV3-1/TRBV3-2 CASTPVFRGTDTQYF TGTGCCAGCACCCCGGTCTTCCGGGGAACAGATACGCAGTATTTT
TRBJ2-3 - TRBD2 TRBV7-9 CASSPWRGGGTDTQYF TGTGCCAGCAGCCCCTGGCGGGGGGGCGGCACAGATACGCAGTATTTT
TRBJ1-1 - - TRBV27 CASSLDRRTEAFF TGTGCCAGCAGTCTTGACAGACGGACTGAAGCTTTCTTT
TRBJ2-3 few - TRBV5-1 CASSFEGVGTDTQYF TGCGCCAGCAGCTTCGAGGGTGTGGGCACAGATACGCAGTATTTT
TRBJ2-3 - - TRBV5-1 CASSLEVRASGRHTQYF TGCGCCAGCAGCTTGGAGGTCAGGGCCTCGGGTCGGCATACGCAGTATTTT
TRBJ2-5 - - TRBV5-4 CASSLRRALQETQYF TGTGCCAGCAGCTTGCGCAGGGCACTCCAAGAGACCCAGTACTTC
TRBJ1-1 - - TRBV7-2 CASSPRERGIVSAFF TGTGCCAGCAGCCCCCGGGAACGAGGGATCGTTTCAGCTTTCTTT
TRBJ2-1 - - TRBV19 CASSVTDTHNEQFF TGTGCCAGTAGTGTAACAGACACCCATAATGAGCAGTTCTTC
TRBJ1-4 - - TRBV7-9 CASFSLLSEKLFF TGTGCCAGCTTTTCCCTTTTGTCTGAAAAACTGTTTTTT
TRBJ1-6 - - TRBV5-1 CASSLVAVSRKLNSPLHF TGCGCCAGCAGCTTGGTGGCAGTGTCCCGTAAATTAAATTCACCCCTCCACTTT
TRBJ1-2 few - TRBV7-2 CASSLARGNYGYTF TGTGCCAGCAGCTTAGCGCGGGGGAACTATGGCTACACCTTC
TRBJ1-2 - - TRBV4-1 CASSQEGAAGVNYGYTF TGCGCCAGCAGCCAAGAAGGGGCGGCAGGGGTGAACTATGGCTACACCTTC
TRBJ1-1 - - TRBV19 CATSRGSMNTEAFF TGTGCCACCTCCCGGGGGTCCATGAACACTGAAGCTTTCTTT
TRBJ2-4 - - TRBV21-1 CASSKKAVEAYTKNIQYF TGTGCCAGCAGCAAAAAGGCAGTAGAGGCTTATACCAAAAACATTCAGTACTTC